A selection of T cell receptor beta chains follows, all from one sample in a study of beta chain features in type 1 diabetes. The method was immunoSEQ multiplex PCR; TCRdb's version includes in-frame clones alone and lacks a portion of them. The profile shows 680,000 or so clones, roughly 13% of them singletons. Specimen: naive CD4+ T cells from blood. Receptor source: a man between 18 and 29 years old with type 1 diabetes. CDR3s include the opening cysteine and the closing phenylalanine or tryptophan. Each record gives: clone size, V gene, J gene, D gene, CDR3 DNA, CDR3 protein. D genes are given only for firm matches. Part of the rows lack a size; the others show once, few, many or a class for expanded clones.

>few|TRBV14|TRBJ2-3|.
TGTGCCAGCAGCCAAGATCGGGCCAGTATCACAGATACGCAGTATTTT
CASSQDRASITDTQYF
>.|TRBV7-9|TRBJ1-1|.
TGTGCCAGCAGCTTAAGGTACAACACTGAAGCTTTCTTT
CASSLRYNTEAFF
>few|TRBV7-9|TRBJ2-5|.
TGTGCCAGCAGCATTACACAGGGACCCCAAGAGACCCAGTACTTC
CASSITQGPQETQYF
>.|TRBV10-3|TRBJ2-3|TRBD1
TGTGCCATCACGGGACAGGGGTCAGATACGCAGTATTTT
CAITGQGSDTQYF
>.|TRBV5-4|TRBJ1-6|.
TGTGCCAGCAGCTTGTCCAGAGGGTTTAATTCACCCCTCCACTTT
CASSLSRGFNSPLHF
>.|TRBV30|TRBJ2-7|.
TGTGCCTTATTAAGAGGGGGAGCCTACGAGCAGTACTTC
CALLRGGAYEQYF
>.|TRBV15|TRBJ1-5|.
TGTGCCACCAGCGCAACATATGATAGCAATCAGCCCCAGCATTTT
CATSATYDSNQPQHF
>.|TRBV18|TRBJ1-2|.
TGTGCCAGCTCACCACCGTCCCGGGATGGCTACACCTTC
CASSPPSRDGYTF
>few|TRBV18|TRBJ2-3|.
TGTGCCAGCTCCCCGGGCACAGATACGCAGTATTTT
CASSPGTDTQYF
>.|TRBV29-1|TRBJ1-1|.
TGCAGCGTTGAAAACGGGATCCTCGGAGGCACTGAAGCTTTCTTT
CSVENGILGGTEAFF
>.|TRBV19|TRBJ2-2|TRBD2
TGTGCCAGTAGTATGTCGGGGGGGGCCGCCGGGGAGCTGTTTTTT
CASSMSGGAAGELFF
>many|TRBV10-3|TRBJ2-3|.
TGTGCCATCACTAGCACAGATACGCAGTATTTT
CAITSTDTQYF
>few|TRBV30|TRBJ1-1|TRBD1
TGTGCCTGGTGGACAGGGGGAAACACTGAAGCTTTCTTT
CAWWTGGNTEAFF
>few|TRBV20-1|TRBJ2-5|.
TGCAGTGCTAGACTGGAGACCCAGTACTTC
CSARLETQYF
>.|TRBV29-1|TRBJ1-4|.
TGCAGCGTTGTCTATGCGGGGGAAAAACTGTTTTTT
CSVVYAGEKLFF
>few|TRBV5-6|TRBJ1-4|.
.
CASSRFGPGLLNEKLFF
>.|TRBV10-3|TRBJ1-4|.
TGTGCCATCAGTGAGGCTTCGGATGAAAAACTGTTTTTT
CAISEASDEKLFF
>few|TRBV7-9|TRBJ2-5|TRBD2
TGTGCCAGCAGCACTAGCGGGGTCCAAGAGACCCAGTACTTC
CASSTSGVQETQYF
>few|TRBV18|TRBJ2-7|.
TGTGCCAGCTCACAACAGGATTACTCCTACGAGCAGTACTTC
CASSQQDYSYEQYF
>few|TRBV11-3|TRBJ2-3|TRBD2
TGTGCCAGCAGCTTAGGACTAGCGGGGATCACAGATACGCAGTATTTT
CASSLGLAGITDTQYF
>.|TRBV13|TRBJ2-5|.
TGTGCCAGCAGCTTAGGGGTAGGGGAGACCCAGTACTTC
CASSLGVGETQYF
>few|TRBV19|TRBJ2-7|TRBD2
TGTGCCAGTAGTATCCGGGGAGGGCCGAGCTCCTACGAGCAGTACTTC
CASSIRGGPSSYEQYF
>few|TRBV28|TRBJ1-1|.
TGTGCCAGCAGTTCGCCGGGGGCGAACACTGAAGCTTTCTTT
CASSSPGANTEAFF
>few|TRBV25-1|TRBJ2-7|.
TGTGCCAGCAGTGAATGGGGCCGGGGAGGCTACGAGCAGTACTTC
CASSEWGRGGYEQYF
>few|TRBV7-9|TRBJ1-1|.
TGTGCCAGTGCATTGGAGGGCTTCAACACTGAAGCTTTCTTT
CASALEGFNTEAFF
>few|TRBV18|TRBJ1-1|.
TGTGCCAGCTCACTCCCCGGGAACACTGAAGCTTTCTTT
CASSLPGNTEAFF
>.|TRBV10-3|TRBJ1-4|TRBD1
TGTGCCATCAGTGGGATGGGACAGGGGGCAGAAAAACTGTTTTTT
CAISGMGQGAEKLFF
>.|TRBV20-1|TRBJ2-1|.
TGCAGTGCTAGTGGGTGGAATGAGCAGTTCTTC
CSASGWNEQFF
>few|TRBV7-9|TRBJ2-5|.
TGTGCCAGCAGCTTAGTTCTCATCGAAGAGACCCAGTACTTC
CASSLVLIEETQYF
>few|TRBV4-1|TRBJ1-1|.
TGCGCCAGCAGCCAAGCGGTGATTCGAGAGAACACTGAAGCTTTCTTT
CASSQAVIRENTEAFF
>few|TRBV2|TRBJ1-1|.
TGTGCCAGCAGTGAATTGGGCAGGAACACTGAAGCTTTCTTT
CASSELGRNTEAFF
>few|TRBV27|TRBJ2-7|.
TGTGCCAGCAGTTTTAAGGACCCCGACTCCTACGAGCAGTACTTC
CASSFKDPDSYEQYF
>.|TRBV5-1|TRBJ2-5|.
TGCGCCAGCAGGGCCCAAGAGACCCAGTACTTC
CASRAQETQYF
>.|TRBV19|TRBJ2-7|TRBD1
TGTGCCAGTAGTACCTCCGACAGGGACTACGAGCAGTACTTC
CASSTSDRDYEQYF
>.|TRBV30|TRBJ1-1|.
TGTGCCTGGAGTGAGACACCACTGAACACTGAAGCTTTCTTT
CAWSETPLNTEAFF
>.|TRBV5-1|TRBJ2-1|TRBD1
TGCGCCAGCAGCGGGGACAGCCCCAGAGAGCAGTTCTTC
CASSGDSPREQFF
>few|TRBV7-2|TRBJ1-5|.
TGTGCCAGCAGCTTAGAGCCTGGGGCCACGAGGAAGCCCCAGCATTTT
CASSLEPGATRKPQHF